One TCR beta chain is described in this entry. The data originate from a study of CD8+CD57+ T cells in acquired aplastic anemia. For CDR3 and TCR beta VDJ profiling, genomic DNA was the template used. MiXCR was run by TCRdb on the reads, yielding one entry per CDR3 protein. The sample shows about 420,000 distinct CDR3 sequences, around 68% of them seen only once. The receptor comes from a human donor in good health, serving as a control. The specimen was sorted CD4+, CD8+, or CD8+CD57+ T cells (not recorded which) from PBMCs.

Written as DNA, the CDR3 is TGTGCCAGCAGCTTAGAGTCGGCAGACAATTCACACCTTCACTTT. This gives the protein CASSLESADNSHLHF. The chain employs TRBV7-8 and TRBJ1-6; D remains ambiguous. The germline CDR1 and CDR2 sequences are SGHVS and FQNEAQ. The CDR3 spans 15 residues. V gave up 1 base and J gave up 19 bases, with 23 bases separating them.